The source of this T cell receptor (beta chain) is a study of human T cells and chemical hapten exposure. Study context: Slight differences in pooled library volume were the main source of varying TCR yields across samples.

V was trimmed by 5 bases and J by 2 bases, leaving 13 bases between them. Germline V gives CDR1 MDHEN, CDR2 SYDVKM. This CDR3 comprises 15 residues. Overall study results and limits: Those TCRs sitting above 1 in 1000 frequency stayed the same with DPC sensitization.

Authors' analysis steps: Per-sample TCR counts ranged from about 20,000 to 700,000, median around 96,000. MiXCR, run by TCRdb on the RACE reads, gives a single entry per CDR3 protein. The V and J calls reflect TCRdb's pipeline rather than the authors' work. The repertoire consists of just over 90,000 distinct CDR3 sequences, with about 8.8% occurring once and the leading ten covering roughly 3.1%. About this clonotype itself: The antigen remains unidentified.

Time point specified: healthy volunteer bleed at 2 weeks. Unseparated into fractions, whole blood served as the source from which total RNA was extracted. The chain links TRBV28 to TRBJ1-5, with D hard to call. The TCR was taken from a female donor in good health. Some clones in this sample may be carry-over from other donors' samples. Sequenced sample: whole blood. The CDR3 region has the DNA TGTGCCAGCAGTGTCCCGGGGTATCGCAATCAGCCCCAGCATTTT. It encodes CASSVPGYRNQPQHF.